This TCR beta chain came from a study of tumor-infiltrating lymphocytes in primary liver carcinoma (TCRdb year 2017). Turning to the overall study: Hepatocellular carcinoma (four) or combined HCC and intrahepatic cholangiocarcinoma (one) was present in the five patients, who were three men and two women aged 30 to 69 years. The tumors of the five patients were staged as T1-T3 N0M0, with maximum diameters ranging from about 4.2 to 10 cm. Each sample produced roughly 3.65 to 7.5 million productive TCRbeta reads, and read depth showed no significant difference between tissue types. TCRbeta repertoire sequencing, expression microarrays and whole-exome sequencing were combined in the study across five regions of each liver tumor, with adjacent normal tissue and blood also included. A total of 35 or so specimens from 5 patients went through TCRbeta repertoire sequencing, namely 25 tumor regions, 5 adjacent noncancerous liver tissues and 5 peripheral blood samples. Agilent mRNA microarray profiling was performed on the approximately 27 tumor region samples to relate TCRbeta repertoire diversity to the local molecular phenotype. High reproducibility was observed for the technical replicate repertoires, with mean shared-clone rates approximately 0.92 and correlation coefficients above 0.95.

Relative to germline, V is 5 bases shorter and J is 0 bases shorter, with 11 bases between their ends. The germline V gene (reference sequence) provides CDR1 DFQATT and CDR2 SNEGSKA. The CDR3 runs 15 residues from the cysteine to the phenylalanine. The read is trimmed to its CDR3 DNA, 45 bases read in frame from base 1. This clonotype was seen only a few times. Its antigen remains unidentified. No base quality information exists; no much larger clone differs at one position. Without any cell sorting, total RNA and DNA were extracted together from roughly 21-30 mg of bulk tissue using the AllPrep DNA/RNA mini kit. Between late 2015 and March 2016, about five patients in China with histopathologically diagnosed primary liver carcinoma had their tumors surgically resected. At the time of sampling, the patients had chronic HBV infection and had not received any treatment. Five spatially separated regions were sampled from each tumor: the superior, inferior, left-lateral and right-lateral poles, plus the tumor centre. Histology showed that every tumor sample contained more than 85% viable tumor cells. Fresh tumor and adjacent tissue pieces were bisected; one half was stored in RNAlater at -80°C, the other sent for histology.

Overall results and qualifications from the work: Repertoire overlap was found to be higher between tumor regions (mean about 35%) than between tumor-adjacent (about 17%) or tumor-blood (around 15%) pairs, consistent with antigen-driven expansion. Bulk unsorted samples precluded comparing CD4+ and CD8+ T cell repertoires. Only about 7.5-25% of top clones were found in all five regions of a tumor, suggesting spatial heterogeneity of tumor-infiltrating T cells. Because only the TCR beta chain was sequenced and unpaired alpha chains were not captured, true repertoire diversity is likely underestimated. A significantly larger repertoire fraction was made up by the top 250 clones in tumors than in blood (p = 0.039). Only a few patients were included in the study, and the authors note that the findings should be validated in a larger study.

Starting from approximately 0.5 ug total RNA, TCRbeta-specific cDNA was produced by reverse transcription with a constant-region primer and ProtoScript II reverse transcriptase. The TCRbeta libraries were prepared through three rounds of nested multiplex PCR following a slightly modified ARM-PCR procedure. Each of the first two PCR rounds ran for 10 cycles and used multiplex TRBV1-TRBV30 forward primers together with a Cbeta reverse primer. A final 25-cycle PCR with Deep VentR polymerase added sample barcodes and Illumina adapters. Before sequencing, amplicons between 200 and 500 bp were purified from gel using a QIAquick gel extraction kit. TCRbeta amplicons were sequenced on an Illumina HiSeq 2500 with 250-bp paired-end reads. As for the original processing: Trimmomatic v0.33 was used to quality-trim the reads, and FLASH v1.2.11 was used to merge paired reads so that full CDR3 sequences could be recovered. V, D and J germline segments were assigned to the rearranged TCRbeta sequences using MiGEC v1.2.1b. VDJtools v1.0.0 computed clonotype statistics and Shannon-Wiener diversity indices. Except for diversity analysis, only each sample's 250 most abundant clonotypes were used in subsequent analyses to reduce sampling bias. TCRdb itself trimmed the public reads at Q25 with fastp, ran MiXCR and retained productive beta chains. A single entry per CDR3 protein holds the most common genes and DNA from its merged rows. TCRdb's processing, not the study's, gives the V and J calls here. This sample is represented by tens of thousands of distinct CDR3 sequences; 71% of them were singletons. The ten largest clones represent around two fifths of the sample.

The specimen sequenced was liver tumor tissue from sampling region 4. The sample's cell subset or site label, decoded: tumor region T4, right-lateral pole. The chain joins TRBV20-1 to TRBJ1-6, and the D gene may be TRBD1, 5 bases matching. This receptor was taken from a man aged 35 to 55 with primary liver carcinoma and hepatitis B virus infection. The DNA sequence reads TGCAGTGCTTACGACAGCAGCTCCTATAATTCACCCCTCCACTTT. Its protein is CSAYDSSSYNSPLHF.